Here is one T cell receptor beta chain with its context. This entry is derived from a study of early T cells in non-severe SARS-CoV-2 infection. TCRdb analysed the 5' RACE reads with MiXCR anew, one entry per CDR3 protein. This table has tens of thousands of distinct CDR3 sequences, around 11% appearing once. The CDR3 is 14 amino acids. The germline V gene encodes CDR1 WSHSY and CDR2 SAAADI. With 6 bases clipped from V and 2 bases from J, the junction kept 3 bases outside the gene matches. The TCR was taken from an adult who was a healthcare worker with PCR-confirmed SARS-CoV-2 infection or an uninfected control (not recorded which). The donor label of this sample is uncertain. This rearrangement joins TRBV10-2 to TRBJ2-7, with 11 bases matching TRBD1. The starting material was whole blood, obtained at baseline. CDR3 in amino acids: CASRGQGVPYEQYV. CDR3 nucleotide sequence: TGCGCCAGCAGGGGACAGGGGGTTCCCTACGAGCAGTACGTC.